The clone carrying this T cell receptor (beta chain) was picked up many times. Its target is not known. The sample originates from a study of T cells after yellow fever vaccination. Notes on the study in general: Clonotypes found in both CD4 and CD8 compartments made up a small share. Abundant bulk-derived clonotypes could contaminate FACS-sorted repertoires.

5'RACE template switching generated TCR cDNA, adding a universal primer site and UMIs. TCRdb called the 5' RACE reads again in MiXCR, with one record for every CDR3 protein. This sample has approximately 240,000 distinct CDR3 sequences, with 3.6% found just once. The source material was PBMCs, sampled 15 days after the yellow fever booster vaccination. The origin of this receptor is a man aged 18 to 29 who received the YFV17D yellow fever vaccine.

The CDR3 DNA follows: TGTGCCATCAGTGAGTCGATTTATGGCCGGGAAGCTTTCTTT. Protein sequence: CAISESIYGREAFF. The rearrangement joins TRBV10-3 to TRBJ1-1; D call uncertain. Germline CDR1 and CDR2: ENHRY and SYGVKD. Trimming stripped 0 bases from V and 8 bases from J, with 13 bases between. The CDR3 covers 14 residues.